The 26 T cell receptor beta chains presented below share a single source sample, sequenced in a study of shared clonotypes between healthy human individuals. The assay was immunoSEQ multiplex PCR, and TCRdb's table has in-frame clones only and misses some. The data show more than 2,000,000 clones, with just over 90% seen just once and about 0.13% held by the top ten. Material for sequencing was naive CD4+ T cells sorted from blood. Subset indicated: CD45RA+ positively selected. Receptors were obtained from a man between 18 and 35 years old in good health.

The rearrangement uses TRBV10-3 and TRBJ2-7, with D tentatively TRBD2 (5 bases). The CDR3 totals 14 residues. The germline V gene encodes CDR1 ENHRY and CDR2 SYGVKD. Trimming removed 6 bases from V and 3 bases from J, with 15 bases in between. The DNA of the CDR3 is TGTGCCATCAGCAATTTAGGACTTTTCTACGAGCAGTACTTC. Protein product: CAISNLGLFYEQYF.

The chain has TRBV29-1 and TRBJ2-7; 10 positions match TRBD2. Germline values: CDR1 SQVTM, CDR2 ANQGSEA. The CDR3 is 13 residues long. V lost 7 bases to trimming and J lost 3 bases; unmatched junction nucleotides: 6. In nucleotides, the CDR3 is TGCAGCGCGAGAGCGGGAGGGGTCTACGAGCAGTACTTC. It yields the protein CSARAGGVYEQYF.

The chain is built from TRBV4-1 and TRBJ2-6, with unresolved D. Germline V lookup: CDR1 MGHRA, CDR2 YSYEKL. This CDR3 has 19 amino acids. Trimming removed 0 bases at V and 0 bases at J, with 15 bases between. CDR3 region: CASSQDSYFLLSGANVLTF. The CDR3 nucleotides read TGCGCCAGCAGCCAAGATAGTTACTTCCTACTCTCTGGGGCCAACGTCCTGACTTTC.

The rearrangement joins TRBV6-6 to TRBJ2-1, with 7 bases fitting TRBD2. J gave up 12 bases and V 6 bases, and 5 bases lay outside the gene matches. The CDR3 is made up of 11 amino acids. Germline assignment: CDR1 MNHNY and CDR2 SVGAGI (reference sequence). The CDR3 sequence is CASSRGTMQFF. DNA of the CDR3: TGTGCCAGCAGCCGCGGGACTATGCAGTTCTTC.

The rearrangement joins TRBV6-5 to TRBJ2-2; D perhaps matches TRBD2 (6 bases). The V end was cut by 8 bases, the J end by 6 bases, with 16 bases between. The germline V gene has CDR1 MNHEY and CDR2 SVGAGI. The CDR3 loop spans 14 amino acids. DNA for the CDR3: TGTGCCAGCGGGGGGTTTTGGAATTCCGGGGAGCTGTTTTTT. Protein product: CASGGFWNSGELFF.

This rearrangement joins TRBV9 to TRBJ1-1; tentative D call: TRBD1 (5 bases). Per germline, CDR1 SGDLS and CDR2 YYNGEE. The V end was cut by 1 base, the J end by 5 bases, with 15 bases between. This CDR3 comprises 15 residues. CDR3 DNA: TGTGCCAGCAGCGTAAATCCGGGAGGGGTTACTGAAGCTTTCTTT. Protein sequence: CASSVNPGGVTEAFF.

This clone appeared a single time. An end of the junction differs from the germline gene, which may be a read error. The chain links TRBV7-7 to TRBJ2-1; 9 positions match TRBD1. This CDR3 spans 15 amino acids. The germline V gene has CDR1 SSHAT and CDR2 FNYEAQ (reference sequence). DNA for the CDR3: TGTGCTAGCAGCATCGGGACAGGGTTCTCTAATGAGCAGTTCTTC. It is translated as CASSIGTGFSNEQFF.

The rearrangement links TRBV7-2 to TRBJ2-2, with 7 bases identical to TRBD1. The J segment lost 13 bases and the V segment lost 1 base, leaving 6 bases of the junction unmatched. The CDR3 spans 13 residues. Germline lookup yields CDR1 SGHTA and CDR2 FQGNSA. The CDR3 loop reads CASSLEQGFGLFF. The CDR3 DNA reads TGTGCCAGCAGCTTAGAACAGGGGTTTGGGCTGTTTTTT.

The CDR3 is CASSVGRHGVGYTF. The CDR3 coding sequence is TGTGCCAGCAGCGTAGGCCGACACGGAGTAGGCTACACCTTC. This chain joins TRBV9 and TRBJ1-2; D not certain. V was pared by 0 bases and J by 8 bases, with 14 bases between. Germline V lookup: CDR1 SGDLS, CDR2 YYNGEE. This CDR3 contains 14 residues.

The chain is built from TRBV9 and TRBJ2-7; 7 bases line up with TRBD2. Germline-derived CDR1 and CDR2 are SGDLS and YYNGEE. The V gene end was trimmed by 0 bases and the J gene end by 2 bases; junction bases not matched to a gene: 8. The CDR3 loop spans 16 amino acids. The CDR3 reads CASSVGNSGSAYEQYF. DNA for the CDR3: TGTGCCAGCAGCGTAGGTAATAGCGGGTCGGCCTACGAGCAGTACTTC.

This chain links TRBV5-5 with TRBJ2-5; D not certain. This CDR3 is 15 amino acids long. V lost 2 bases, J lost 2 bases, and 13 bases lay in between. The germline gives CDR1 SGHKS, CDR2 YYEKEE (reference sequence). The CDR3 loop is CASSFTLRGQETQYF. In nucleotides, the CDR3 is TGTGCCAGCAGCTTTACGCTCCGAGGACAAGAGACCCAGTACTTC.

The chain employs TRBV6-6 and TRBJ2-3, with a possible D match to TRBD1 (6 bases). Between the trimmed V and J ends, which lost 5 bases and 5 bases, there was a span of 20 bases. Per the germline V gene, CDR1 is MNHNY and CDR2 is SVGAGI (reference sequence). The CDR3 spans 16 residues. The CDR3: CASSPNDRPSGDTQYF. The CDR3 nucleotides are TGTGCCAGCAGTCCGAACGACAGGCCATCTGGAGATACGCAGTATTTT.

J is TRBJ1-2 and V is TRBV25-1, with 7 nucleotides matching TRBD1. The CDR3 loop spans 13 amino acids. The J segment lost 7 bases and the V segment lost 6 bases, leaving 8 bases of the junction unmatched. CDR1 MGHDK and CDR2 SYGVNS come from the germline V gene. DNA for the CDR3: TGTGCCAGCAGAGAACAGGGGAAGCCTGGCTACACCTTC. It encodes CASREQGKPGYTF.

As concerns this clone: This CDR3 is also generated by other DNA sequences in the sample. The rearrangement uses TRBV7-2 and TRBJ1-2; TRBD1 aligns across 8 bases. The ends lost 5 bases at V and 4 bases at J; junction bases unmatched: 6. The CDR3 runs 14 residues. From germline, CDR1 is SGHTA and CDR2 FQGNSA. CDR3 bases: TGTGCCAGCAGCCCCGACAGGGGTGGCTATGGCTACACCTTC. Amino acids: CASSPDRGGYGYTF.

This chain uses TRBV7-2 with TRBJ2-3; 11 bases are shared with TRBD2. Germline CDR1 reads SGHTA; CDR2 reads FQGNSA. The CDR3 contains 17 residues. V shed 3 bases and J 4 bases; nucleotides not matched to a gene: 9. The CDR3 region has the DNA TGTGCCAGCAGCTTCCTGACTAGCGGGAAGTATTCAGATACGCAGTATTTT. Translated: CASSFLTSGKYSDTQYF. The full variable domain, in which reference TRBV7-2 and TRBJ2-3 provide the parts outside the CDR3, is GAGVSQSPSNKVTEKGKDVELRCDPISGHTALYWYRQSLGQGLEFLIYFQGNSAPDKSGLPSDRFSAERTGGSVSTLTIQRTQQEDSAVYLCASSFLTSGKYSDTQYFGPGTRLTVL.

This chain uses TRBV7-9 with TRBJ1-6, with 9 bases aligning to TRBD1. Trimming at V came to 4 bases and at J to 6 bases, leaving 4 bases not matched to a gene. Germline-derived CDR1 and CDR2 are SEHNR and FQNEAQ (reference sequence). The CDR3 is 15 residues long. CDR3 nucleotide sequence: TGTGCCAGCAGCTCTTGGACAGGGGTTAATTCACCCCTCCACTTT. Residues: CASSSWTGVNSPLHF.

The chain uses TRBV6-1 and TRBJ2-7, with D perhaps given as TRBD1 or TRBD2 (6 bases each). Germline V gene lookup returns CDR1 MNHNS and CDR2 SASEGT. Trimming pared 1 base from V and 5 bases from J, leaving 21 bases between. This CDR3 has 17 amino acids. DNA of the CDR3: TGTGCCAGCAGTGAAGAAAAACTTCGGTGGGGGGCTAACGAGCAGTACTTC. Amino acids: CASSEEKLRWGANEQYF.

The chain recombines TRBV15 with TRBJ2-4; D possibly corresponds to TRBD2 (5 bases). Germline CDR1 is LNHNV and CDR2 is YYDKDF (reference sequence). Trimming left V 0 bases short and J 6 bases short, with 9 bases between. CDR3 length equals 14 residues. In DNA, the CDR3 is TGTGCCACCAGCAGAGATATGAGCGGAAACATTCAGTACTTC. Translated, it gives CATSRDMSGNIQYF.

This chain connects TRBV4-3 to TRBJ2-2; possible D gene TRBD2, 7 bases. CDR3 length equals 19 residues. Germline V gene lookup returns CDR1 LGHNA and CDR2 YSLEER. V was pared by 0 bases and J by 5 bases, with 22 bases between. In DNA, the CDR3 is TGCGCCAGCAGCCAAGAAGCCGCACGCGGAAGGGGGGGGACCGGGGAGCTGTTTTTT. Protein: CASSQEAARGRGGTGELFF.

Written as DNA, the CDR3 is TGCGCCAGCAGCTTGGCGGAGGCGCGGGAGACGAACACCGGGGAGCTGTTTTTT. Its translation is CASSLAEARETNTGELFF. The V gene is TRBV5-1, the J gene TRBJ2-2; 7 positions agree with TRBD2. Germline lookup yields CDR1 SGHRS and CDR2 YFSETQ. J was trimmed by 0 bases and V by 0 bases; bases with no gene match: 8. The CDR3 length is 18 residues.

This chain links TRBV6-1 with TRBJ1-2; 8 nucleotides agree with TRBD1. The germline V gene has CDR1 MNHNS and CDR2 SASEGT. The CDR3 runs to 14 residues. Trimming took 4 bases from V and 7 from J; bases not matched to a gene: 8. The CDR3, as DNA: TGTGCCAGCAGTGTCGGGGCAGGGGGCTCTGGCTACACCTTC. This codes for CASSVGAGGSGYTF.

V is TRBV7-8 and J is TRBJ1-2; the D is unclear. Germline lookup yields CDR1 SGHVS and CDR2 FQNEAQ. This CDR3 contains 14 residues. V was trimmed by 3 bases and J by 0 bases, leaving 8 bases between them. In nucleotides, the CDR3 is TGTGCCAGCAGCTTCGCGGTAGCTAACTATGGCTACACCTTC. It specifies CASSFAVANYGYTF.

The genes are TRBV5-1 and TRBJ2-2; a weak D match, TRBD2 (5 bases). Germline lookup yields CDR1 SGHRS and CDR2 YFSETQ. This CDR3 spans 13 amino acids. With 1 base removed from V and 6 bases from J, the gap between germline ends came to 7 bases. CDR3 sequence reads: CASSLPEAGELFF. The CDR3 coding sequence is TGCGCCAGCAGCTTGCCGGAGGCCGGGGAGCTGTTTTTT.

V is TRBV7-2 and J is TRBJ2-1, with D hard to call. CDR3 length: 13 residues. Trimming removed 3 bases at V and 5 bases at J, with 8 bases between. CDR1 is SGHTA, CDR2 FQGNSA, per germline. The CDR3 bases are TGTGCCAGCAGCTTGGGCAGCCACAATGAGCAGTTCTTC. As protein: CASSLGSHNEQFF.

The chain has TRBV19 and TRBJ1-2, with D perhaps matching TRBD1 (6 bases). CDR1 is LNHDA and CDR2 is SQIVND in the germline V gene (reference sequence). V dropped 0 bases and J dropped 6 bases, with 14 bases sitting between them. The CDR3 extends over 15 amino acids. DNA of the CDR3: TGTGCCAGTAGTATAGACCCAGGGGAAGGAAATGGCTACACCTTC. It is translated as CASSIDPGEGNGYTF.

The chain joins TRBV6-1 to TRBJ1-4; D possibly corresponds to TRBD1 (5 bases). Trimming took 2 bases from V and 8 from J, leaving 9 bases between them. The germline V gene encodes CDR1 MNHNS and CDR2 SASEGT. This CDR3 has 13 amino acids. The CDR3 sequence is CASSESWDEKLFF. In DNA form, the CDR3 reads TGTGCCAGCAGTGAAAGCTGGGACGAAAAACTGTTTTTT.